This T cell receptor beta chain was captured in a study of long-term antiretroviral therapy in people with HIV. A v3.0 immunoSEQ assay was performed at survey level. Sequencing had a target that covered roughly 35,000-55,000 T-cell genomes per sample. TCRdb keeps only in-frame clones here, not all; method: immunoSEQ multiplex PCR. The sample lists 20,000 to 25,000 clones, roughly four fifths seen once, with around 7.2% in the top ten. Regarding this clone: The antigen remains unidentified.

The V gene lost 2 bases and the J gene lost 1 base, with 10 bases spanning the gap. From germline, CDR1 is SGHVS and CDR2 FQNEAQ. CDR3 size: 15 residues. Notes on the study in general: CDR3 lengths in HIV samples spanned a narrower range than controls.

This receptor was identified in a man aged 30 to 45 with HIV. Here the sequenced sample was unsorted PBMCs, taken 1.5 years after starting antiretroviral therapy. The chain uses TRBV7-8 and TRBJ2-3; D remains ambiguous. The CDR3 DNA reads as TGTGCCAGCAGCTTACCGGGTATCGGCACAGATACGCAGTATTTT. Protein sequence: CASSLPGIGTDTQYF.